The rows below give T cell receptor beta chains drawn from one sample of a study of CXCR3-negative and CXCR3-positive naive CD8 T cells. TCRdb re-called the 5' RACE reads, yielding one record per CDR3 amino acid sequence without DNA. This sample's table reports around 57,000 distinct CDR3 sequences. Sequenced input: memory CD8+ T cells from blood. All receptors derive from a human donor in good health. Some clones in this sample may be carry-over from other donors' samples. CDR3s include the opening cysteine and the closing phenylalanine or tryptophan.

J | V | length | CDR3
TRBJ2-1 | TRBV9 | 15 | CASTIGGGTYNEQFF
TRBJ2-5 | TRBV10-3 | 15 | CAISGGQGGAETQYF
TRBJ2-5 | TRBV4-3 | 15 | CASSQDETGEETQYF
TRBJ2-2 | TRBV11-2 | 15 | CASTLGLGNTGELFF
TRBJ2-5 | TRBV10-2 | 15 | CASSKTSGGQETQYF
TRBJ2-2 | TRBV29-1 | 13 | CSVEWGNSGELFF
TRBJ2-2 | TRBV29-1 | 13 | CSVGQGEAGELFF
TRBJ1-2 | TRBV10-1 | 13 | CASRDRGCYGYTF
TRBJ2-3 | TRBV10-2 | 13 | CASSEDGTDTQYF
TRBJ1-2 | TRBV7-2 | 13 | CASSLSISYGYTF
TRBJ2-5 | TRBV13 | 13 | CASSLEARETQYF